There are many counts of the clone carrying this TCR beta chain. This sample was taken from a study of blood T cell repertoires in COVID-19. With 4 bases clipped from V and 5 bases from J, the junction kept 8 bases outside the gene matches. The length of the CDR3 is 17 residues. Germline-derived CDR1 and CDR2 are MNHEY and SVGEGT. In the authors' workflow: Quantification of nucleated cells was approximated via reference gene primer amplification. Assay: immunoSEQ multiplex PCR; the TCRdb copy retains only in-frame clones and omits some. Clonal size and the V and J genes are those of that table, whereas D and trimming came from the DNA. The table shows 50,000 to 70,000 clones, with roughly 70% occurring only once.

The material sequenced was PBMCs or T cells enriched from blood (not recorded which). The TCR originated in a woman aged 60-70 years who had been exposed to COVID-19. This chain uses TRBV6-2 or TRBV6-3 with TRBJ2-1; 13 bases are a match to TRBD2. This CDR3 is CASSWPSGLAGHNEQFF. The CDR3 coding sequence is TGTGCCAGCAGTTGGCCTTCGGGACTAGCGGGACACAATGAGCAGTTCTTC.